This entry lists 22 T cell receptor beta chains sequenced from one sample in a study of cytotoxic CD8 clonotypes in ibrutinib-treated CLL. Clones were read by immunoSEQ multiplex PCR, and TCRdb kept only the in-frame ones, dropping some. Of about 150,000 clones listed, about 75% were seen once; the top ten hold 5.1%. The sample in question was PBMCs, obtained after 24 months of ibrutinib treatment. The receptors come from a human donor with chronic lymphocytic leukemia.

The chain combines TRBV6-6 with TRBJ2-7; 7 bases align to TRBD1. V lost 6 bases to trimming and J lost 2 bases; unmatched junction nucleotides: 10. Germline-derived CDR1 and CDR2 are MNHNY and SVGAGI (reference sequence). The CDR3 contains 15 residues. The DNA for the CDR3 is TGTGCCAGCAGCCCGACAGGGATCGGGGCCTACGAGCAGTACTTC. It specifies CASSPTGIGAYEQYF.

The CDR3 region is CASSLGPSETQYF. The CDR3 nucleotides are TGTGCCAGCAGCTTGGGCCCCTCCGAGACCCAGTACTTC. This chain links TRBV5-6 with TRBJ2-5; no reliable D call. The CDR3 length is 13 residues. V was clipped by 0 bases and J by 5 bases, with 8 bases between them. CDR1 is SGHDT, CDR2 YYEEEE, per germline.

The chain links TRBV5-1 to TRBJ2-5; D is perhaps TRBD2 (6 bases). The CDR3 loop spans 15 amino acids. Trimming left V 0 bases short and J 5 bases short, with 14 bases between. The germline gives CDR1 SGHRS, CDR2 YFSETQ. Here the CDR3 DNA reads TGCGCCAGCAGCTTGGATGCGGGGTCCGGGGAGACCCAGTACTTC. Protein product: CASSLDAGSGETQYF.

The rearrangement links TRBV5-1 to TRBJ1-1; possibly TRBD1 for D (5 bases). Trimming took 4 bases from V and 6 from J, leaving 13 bases between them. The CDR3 is made up of 13 amino acids. The germline CDR1 and CDR2 sequences are SGHRS and YFSETQ. CDR3 nucleotide sequence: TGCGCCAGCAGCCCTGACCCGGGGGCTGAAGCTTTCTTT. This codes for CASSPDPGAEAFF.

The chain uses TRBV27 and TRBJ2-2; perhaps TRBD2 as D (5 bases). V gave up 6 bases and J gave up 6 bases, with 17 bases separating them. Per germline, CDR1 MNHEY and CDR2 SMNVEV (reference sequence). This CDR3 is built from 15 residues. The CDR3 coding sequence is TGTGCCAGCAGGACCCGGGTCGAGGGCCCCGGGGAGCTGTTTTTT. Protein product: CASRTRVEGPGELFF.

The chain uses TRBV30 and TRBJ2-5; 14 bases match TRBD2. The length of the CDR3 is 17 residues. Germline CDR1 and CDR2: GTSNPN and SVGIG (reference sequence). V dropped 3 bases and J dropped 7; count of bases not matched to a gene: 13. CDR3 sequence (DNA): TGTGCCTGGAGCCCGCCGGGACTAGCGGGGGCGTCGTTGACCCAGTACTTC. Translating it yields CAWSPPGLAGASLTQYF.

This rearrangement joins TRBV7-2 to TRBJ2-3, with D unresolved. This CDR3 comprises 12 residues. V was trimmed by 2 bases and J by 3 bases, leaving 3 bases between them. CDR1 is SGHTA, CDR2 FQGNSA, per germline. The CDR3 DNA sequence: TGTGCCAGCAGCTTACTTACAGATACGCAGTATTTT. As protein: CASSLLTDTQYF.

The chain employs TRBV7-8 and TRBJ2-5; 9 nucleotides agree with TRBD1. Germline V gene sequence: CDR1 SGHVS, CDR2 FQNEAQ. The CDR3 length is 13 residues. V gave up 7 bases and J gave up 5 bases; unmatched junction bases: 5. CDR3 nucleotides: TGTGCCAGCACCGGACAGGGGAGGGAGACCCAGTACTTC. This codes for CASTGQGRETQYF. The variable domain in full, with the rest retrieved from reference TRBV7-8 and TRBJ2-5, is GAGVSQSPRYKVAKRGQDVALRCDPISGHVSLFWYQQALGQGPEFLTYFQNEAQLDKSGLPSDRFFAERPEGSVSTLKIQRTQQEDSAVYLCASTGQGRETQYFGPGTRLLVL.

V usage is TRBV11-2 and J usage is TRBJ2-2, with D unresolved. The germline V gene has CDR1 SGHAT and CDR2 FQNNGV. The CDR3 extends over 14 amino acids. With 1 base removed from V and 4 bases from J, the gap between germline ends came to 7 bases. The CDR3 nucleotides are TGTGCCAGCAGCTTAGTGCGCAGCACCGGGGAGCTGTTTTTT. Its protein product is CASSLVRSTGELFF.

This chain uses TRBV6-4 with TRBJ2-7, with unresolved D. Trimming cost V 2 bases and J 0 bases, with 14 bases left between them. This CDR3 contains 16 residues. Looked up from germline, CDR1 is MRHNA and CDR2 is SNTAGT. This CDR3 is CASSDPPHGYSYEQYF. DNA of the CDR3: TGTGCCAGCAGTGACCCTCCTCACGGGTACTCCTACGAGCAGTACTTC.

This clone occurred many times. The chain couples TRBV5-1 to TRBJ1-2; D is possibly TRBD1 (5 bases). Germline CDR1 and CDR2: SGHRS and YFSETQ. V was clipped by 4 bases and J by 4 bases, with 14 bases between them. The CDR3 totals 14 residues. The CDR3 protein is CASSPTGTVYGYTF. CDR3 bases: TGCGCCAGCAGCCCTACCGGGACGGTCTATGGCTACACCTTC.

The chain joins TRBV30 to TRBJ1-5; the D gene is possibly TRBD1 (6 bases). The CDR3 extends over 13 amino acids. Germline CDR1 and CDR2: GTSNPN and SVGIG (reference sequence). V was shortened by 6 bases and J by 5 bases, with 14 bases between the two germline ends. The CDR3, as DNA: TGTGCCTGCGGGGGGGCGACAGATCAGCCCCAGCATTTT. Translating gives CACGGATDQPQHF.

This sequence joins TRBV20-1 and TRBJ2-3; D ambiguous. CDR1 is DFQATT and CDR2 is SNEGSKA in the germline V gene (reference sequence). The CDR3 is 11 residues long. Trimming took off 1 base at V and 5 bases at J, with 4 bases between the two ends. The CDR3 here is CSARVGDTQYF. The CDR3 nucleotides read TGCAGTGCTAGAGTTGGAGATACGCAGTATTTT.

This chain links TRBV11-2 with TRBJ2-7, with D perhaps matching TRBD1 (5 bases). This CDR3 is 13 amino acids long. Germline V gene lookup returns CDR1 SGHAT and CDR2 FQNNGV. V lost 2 bases and J lost 3, with 8 bases in between. CDR3 sequence (DNA): TGTGCCAGCAGCTTATGGGGCGTCTACGAGCAGTACTTC. Translated: CASSLWGVYEQYF.

The rearrangement links TRBV2 to TRBJ1-5; D might be TRBD1 (5 bases). The CDR3 loop spans 14 amino acids. Germline values: CDR1 SNHLY, CDR2 FYNNEI. V was trimmed by 3 bases and J by 2 bases, leaving 8 bases between them. The CDR3 DNA follows: TGTGCCAGCAGTGACCAGGGTCGCAATCAGCCCCAGCATTTT. This translates into CASSDQGRNQPQHF.

The chain combines TRBV7-3 with TRBJ2-7, with D tentatively TRBD1 or TRBD2 (5 bases each). This CDR3 is 16 amino acids long. CDR1 and CDR2 (germline): SGHTA, FQGTGA. The V gene lost 2 bases and the J gene lost 3 bases, with 17 bases spanning the gap. DNA for the CDR3: TGTGCCAGCAGCTTACCCCTAACGAGGGGCCACTACGAGCAGTACTTC. Encoded protein: CASSLPLTRGHYEQYF.

V and J are TRBV5-1 and TRBJ2-1; a weak D match, TRBD2 (6 bases). The CDR3 contains 16 residues. V lost 0 bases and J lost 0, with 10 bases in between. Looked up from germline, CDR1 is SGHRS and CDR2 is YFSETQ. The CDR3 DNA reads as TGCGCCAGCAGCTTGGGGGACTGGAGCTCCTACAATGAGCAGTTCTTC. Amino acids: CASSLGDWSSYNEQFF. Filled out from reference TRBV5-1 and TRBJ2-1, the complete variable domain reads KAGVTQTPRYLIKTRGQQVTLSCSPISGHRSVSWYQQTPGQGLQFLFEYFSETQRNKGNFPGRFSGRQFSNSRSEMNVSTLELGDSALYLCASSLGDWSSYNEQFFGPGTRLTVL.

V gene TRBV10-1 combines with J gene TRBJ2-1, with TRBD2 matching over 8 bases. Germline lookup yields CDR1 WNHNN and CDR2 SYGVQD (reference sequence). The CDR3 sequence is 16 residues long. J lost 5 bases, V lost 6 bases, and 12 bases had no gene match. In DNA, the CDR3 is TGCGCCAGCAGCCATACTAGCGGCCTTACCAACAATGAGCAGTTCTTC. Translated: CASSHTSGLTNNEQFF.

The genes are TRBV7-9 and TRBJ2-7, with 9 bases fitting TRBD2. The germline V gene encodes CDR1 SEHNR and CDR2 FQNEAQ (reference sequence). This CDR3 is built from 13 residues. J gave up 4 bases and V 4 bases, and 2 bases lay outside the gene matches. The CDR3 nucleotides read TGTGCCAGCAGCTCGGGACTAGCTTACGAGCAGTACTTC. Its protein is CASSSGLAYEQYF.

The chain has TRBV4-2 and TRBJ1-5, with D tentatively TRBD1 (5 bases). The CDR3 is 20 amino acids. Germline values: CDR1 LGHNA, CDR2 YNFKEQ. V was shortened by 0 bases and J by 3 bases, with 24 bases between the two germline ends. CDR3 sequence reads: CASSQDPTGRVRSINQPQHF. As DNA, the CDR3 is TGTGCCAGCAGCCAAGATCCTACGGGCAGGGTACGGAGCATCAATCAGCCCCAGCATTTT.

The CDR3 DNA reads as TGTGCCTGGAGTGTCGGTGGTACCGGCTACACCTTC. Protein: CAWSVGGTGYTF. V usage is TRBV30 and J usage is TRBJ1-2; D is unresolved. The V gene lost 0 bases and the J gene lost 8 bases, with 10 bases spanning the gap. This CDR3 contains 12 residues. CDR1 GTSNPN and CDR2 SVGIG come from the germline V gene (reference sequence).

There are a few counts of this clone. This rearrangement joins TRBV18 to TRBJ2-4; weak D call: TRBD1 (7 bases). CDR3 length: 17 amino acids. V lost 6 bases and J 2 bases, leaving 20 bases between the germline ends. Germline CDR1 is KGHSH and CDR2 is LQKENI. The CDR3 region has the DNA TGTGCCAGCTCCCCCAGGGGGGCCCTAGGGACCAAAAACATTCAGTACTTC. Its translation: CASSPRGALGTKNIQYF.